This T cell receptor (beta chain) was profiled in a study of siplizumab effects on memory and regulatory T cells (dated by TCRdb to the late 2010s). For context, the study as a whole: The effect of the anti-CD2 antibody siplizumab on alloreactive T-cell subsets was examined in allogeneic mixed lymphocyte reactions constructed from human PBMCs. Summary of the overall study and its limitations: No functional confirmation was obtained for the suppressive function of proliferating Tregs from siplizumab cultures. For roughly 80-95% of proliferating CD4+ or CD8+ clones, no naive or memory phenotype could be assigned. Siplizumab significantly lowered the cumulative frequency of alloreactive sequences that could be traced to unstimulated CD4+ memory T cells. Compared with memory T cells, unstimulated naive T cells appeared more diverse, and naive cells seemed to make a substantial contribution to the alloresponse. Because sequences at frequencies below about 10^-5 were poorly captured, only a minor fraction of alloreactive clones could be mapped back to unstimulated subsets. Of the alloreactive CD4+ clones that could be mapped, the Treg-derived share averaged about 70% with siplizumab compared with 25% to 30% in control reactions.

As encoded in the germline V gene, CDR1 is SNHLY while CDR2 is FYNNEI. The V and J ends are trimmed by 6 bases and 3 bases, leaving 9 bases between them. The CDR3 runs 13 residues from the cysteine to the phenylalanine. The DNA shown is the 39-base CDR3, in frame from base 1. For this clone: No cognate antigen has been identified for it. No clone much larger than this one lies a single base away; base qualities are absent.

TCRbeta CDR3 sequencing was performed on sorted unstimulated T cells and on proliferating T cells recovered from mixed lymphocyte reactions. Fresh whole blood from nine to eleven HLA-typed healthy donors served as the source for isolating PBMCs. To map where alloreactive clones came from, CD4+ regulatory T cells in the unstimulated state were FACS-sorted. Preparation of the library involved the immunoSEQ multiplex PCR assay. Around 92,000 TCR templates per sample were assayed by the deep sequencing platform. Genomic DNA extracted from sorted T cells was the material used for TCRbeta CDR3 sequencing. Under the source paper's analysis protocol: The R programming language was used for the clonal analysis of the TCRbeta CDR3 data. Alloreactive CD4+ and CD8+ clones were identified by comparing unstimulated samples to CFSE-low samples taken after the reaction. Regulatory or non-regulatory origin of alloreactive CD4+ clones was assigned by matching sequences to the sorted unstimulated Treg and non-Treg repertoires. Held by TCRdb, this immuneACCESS table contains in-frame sequences only and omits some clones. Under half of the omission traces to an unresolved V gene where checked; the cause of the rest is unknown. V, J and clone size were drawn from that table, and D and trimming were deduced from the DNA. Here the sample has 99,000 or so clones; 93% occur a single time. The top ten clonotypes cover around 0.62% of the sample.

Sequencing was performed on Tregs sorted from blood. The rearranged segments are TRBV2 and TRBJ1-5, with a tentative D gene TRBD1 over 5 matching bases. The TCR was taken from a human donor in good health. The CDR3: CASSREVNQPQHF. The DNA is as follows: TGTGCCAGCAGCAGGGAAGTCAATCAGCCCCAGCATTTT.